This TCR beta chain was recorded in a study of T cells after yellow fever vaccination. Study as a whole: Preparation of fractions with low cell numbers was performed using SMART-Seq v4 Ultra Low Input. Findings and limits, study-wide: The secondary T-cell response peaked on day 5, not day 15, but was weaker. The CD4 compartment and the CD8 compartment contained a small share of clonotypes in common. FACS-sorted repertoires could harbor abundant contaminating bulk-population clonotypes.

Worth noting for this clonotype: Its antigen is undetermined. The junction departs from germline at one end; a sequencing error may be responsible.

CDR1 SGHDN and CDR2 FVKESK come from the germline V gene. This CDR3 region has 11 residues. TCRdb processed the 5' RACE reads anew with MiXCR; each CDR3 protein has one entry. The sample carries 200,000 or so distinct CDR3 sequences, approximately 6.7% recorded once. Sequencing used CD4+ T cells sorted from PBMCs, obtained on the day of the yellow fever booster vaccination. The receptor was isolated from a man aged 25 to 40 who received the YFV17D yellow fever vaccine. The V gene is TRBV14, the J gene TRBJ2-7; perhaps TRBD2 as D (5 bases). The CDR3 is CASSQEVGVVF. The CDR3 coding sequence is TGTGCCAGCAGCCAAGAGGTGGGAGTGGTTTTC. Together with reference TRBV14 and TRBJ2-7, the CDR3 gives the full variable domain: EAGVTQFPSHSVIEKGQTVTLRCDPISGHDNLYWYRRVMGKEIKFLLHFVKESKQDESGMPNNRFLAERTGGTYSTLKVQPAELEDSGVYFCASSQEVGVVFGPGTRLTVT.